The present TCR beta chain was sequenced within a study of T cell responses to AZD1222 COVID-19 vaccine. The germline gives CDR1 ENHRY, CDR2 SYGVKD. The CDR3 is 14 amino acids. Trimming took off 0 bases at V and 8 bases at J, with 13 bases between the two ends. Measured with immunoSEQ multiplex PCR; TCRdb has only the in-frame clones, and not every one. The profile shows roughly 170,000 clones, 80% to 90% of them singletons. The sample consisted of peripheral blood, taken on day 0 of AZD1222 vaccination. The V and J genes are TRBV10-3 and TRBJ1-1; a possible D gene is TRBD1 (5 bases). The TCR was taken from an adult in good health. The DNA of the CDR3 is TGTGCCATCAGTGAGTCAGGGACGAAGGAAGAAGCTTTCTTT. This gives the protein CAISESGTKEEAFF.